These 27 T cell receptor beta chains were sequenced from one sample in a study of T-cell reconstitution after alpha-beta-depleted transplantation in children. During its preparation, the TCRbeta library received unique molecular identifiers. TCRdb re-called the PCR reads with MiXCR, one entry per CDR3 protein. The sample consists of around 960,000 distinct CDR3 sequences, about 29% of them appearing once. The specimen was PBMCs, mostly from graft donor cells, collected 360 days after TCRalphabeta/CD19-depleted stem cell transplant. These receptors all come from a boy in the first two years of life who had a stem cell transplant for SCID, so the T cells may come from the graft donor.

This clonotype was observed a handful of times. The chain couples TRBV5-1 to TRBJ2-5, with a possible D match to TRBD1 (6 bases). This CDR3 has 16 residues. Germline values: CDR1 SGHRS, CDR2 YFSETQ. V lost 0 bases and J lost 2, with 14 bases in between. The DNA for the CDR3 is TGCGCCAGCAGCTTGGCCGGAGTGGGACATCAAGAGACCCAGTACTTC. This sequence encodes CASSLAGVGHQETQYF.

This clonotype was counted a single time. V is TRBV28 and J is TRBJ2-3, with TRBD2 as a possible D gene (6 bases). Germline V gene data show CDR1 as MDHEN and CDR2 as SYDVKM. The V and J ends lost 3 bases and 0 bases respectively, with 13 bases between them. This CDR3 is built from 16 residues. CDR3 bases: TGTGCCAGCAGTTTCTTGGGCAGCGGGAGCACAGATACGCAGTATTTT. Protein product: CASSFLGSGSTDTQYF.

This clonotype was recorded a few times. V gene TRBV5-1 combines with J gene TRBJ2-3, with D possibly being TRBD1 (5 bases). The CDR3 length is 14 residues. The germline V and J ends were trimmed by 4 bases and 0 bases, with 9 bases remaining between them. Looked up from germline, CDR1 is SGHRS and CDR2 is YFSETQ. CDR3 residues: CASSQQASTDTQYF. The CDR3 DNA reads TGCGCCAGCAGCCAACAGGCAAGCACAGATACGCAGTATTTT. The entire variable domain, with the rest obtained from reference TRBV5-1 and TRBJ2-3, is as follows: KAGVTQTPRYLIKTRGQQVTLSCSPISGHRSVSWYQQTPGQGLQFLFEYFSETQRNKGNFPGRFSGRQFSNSRSEMNVSTLELGDSALYLCASSQQASTDTQYFGPGTRLTVL.

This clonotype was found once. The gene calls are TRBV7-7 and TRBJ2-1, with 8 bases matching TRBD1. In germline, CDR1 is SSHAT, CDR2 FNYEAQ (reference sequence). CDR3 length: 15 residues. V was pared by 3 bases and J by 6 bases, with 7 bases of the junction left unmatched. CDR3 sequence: CASSFATGTGNEQFF. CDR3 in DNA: TGTGCCAGCAGCTTCGCCACGGGGACAGGCAATGAGCAGTTCTTC.

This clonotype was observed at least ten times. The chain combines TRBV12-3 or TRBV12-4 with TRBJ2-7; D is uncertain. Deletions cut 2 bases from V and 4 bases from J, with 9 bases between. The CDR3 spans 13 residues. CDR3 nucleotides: TGTGCCAGCAGTTTAAGGTCCCCGTACGAGCAGTACTTC. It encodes CASSLRSPYEQYF.

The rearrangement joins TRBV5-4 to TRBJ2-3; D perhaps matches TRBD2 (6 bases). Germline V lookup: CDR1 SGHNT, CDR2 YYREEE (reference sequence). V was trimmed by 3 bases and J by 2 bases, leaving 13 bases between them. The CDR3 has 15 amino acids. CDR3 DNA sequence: TGTGCCAGCAGCTATGGCGGGGCCCTCACAGATACGCAGTATTTT. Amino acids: CASSYGGALTDTQYF.

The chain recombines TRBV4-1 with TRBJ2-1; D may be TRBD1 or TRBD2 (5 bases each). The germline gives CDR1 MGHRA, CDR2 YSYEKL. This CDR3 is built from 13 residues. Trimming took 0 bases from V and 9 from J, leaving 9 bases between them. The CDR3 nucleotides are TGCGCCAGCAGCCAAGATGAGGGACGTGAGCAGTTCTTC. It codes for CASSQDEGREQFF.

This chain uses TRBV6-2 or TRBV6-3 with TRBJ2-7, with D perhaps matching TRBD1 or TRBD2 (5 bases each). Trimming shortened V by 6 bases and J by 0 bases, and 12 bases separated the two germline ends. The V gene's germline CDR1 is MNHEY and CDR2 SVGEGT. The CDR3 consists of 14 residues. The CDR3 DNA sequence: TGTGCCAGCAGGAACCGGGACGGCTCCTACGAGCAGTACTTC. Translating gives CASRNRDGSYEQYF.

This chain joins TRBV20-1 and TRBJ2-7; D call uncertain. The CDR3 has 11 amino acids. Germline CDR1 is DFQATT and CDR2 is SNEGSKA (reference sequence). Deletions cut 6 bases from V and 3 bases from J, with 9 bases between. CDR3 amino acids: CSACILYEQYF. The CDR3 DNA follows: TGCAGTGCGTGTATCCTCTACGAGCAGTACTTC.

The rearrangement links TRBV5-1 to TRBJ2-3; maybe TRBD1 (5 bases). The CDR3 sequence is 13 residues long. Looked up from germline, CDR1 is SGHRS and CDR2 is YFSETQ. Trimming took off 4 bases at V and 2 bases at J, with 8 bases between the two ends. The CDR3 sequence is CASSATVTDTQYF. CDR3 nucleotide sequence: TGCGCCAGCAGCGCGACAGTCACAGATACGCAGTATTTT.

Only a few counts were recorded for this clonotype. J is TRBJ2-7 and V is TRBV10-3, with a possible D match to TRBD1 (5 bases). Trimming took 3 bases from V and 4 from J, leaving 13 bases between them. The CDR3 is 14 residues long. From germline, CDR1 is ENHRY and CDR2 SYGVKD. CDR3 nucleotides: TGTGCCATCAGTGATAGTAAGGGGCTGTACGAGCAGTACTTC. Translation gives CAISDSKGLYEQYF.

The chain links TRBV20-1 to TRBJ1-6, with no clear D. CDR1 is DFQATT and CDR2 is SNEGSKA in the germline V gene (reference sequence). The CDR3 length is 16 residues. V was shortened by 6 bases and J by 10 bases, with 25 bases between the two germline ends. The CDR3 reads CSAHRRYPPLGSPLHF. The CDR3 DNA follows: TGCAGTGCGCACAGACGGTATCCCCCCCTGGGGTCACCCCTCCACTTT.

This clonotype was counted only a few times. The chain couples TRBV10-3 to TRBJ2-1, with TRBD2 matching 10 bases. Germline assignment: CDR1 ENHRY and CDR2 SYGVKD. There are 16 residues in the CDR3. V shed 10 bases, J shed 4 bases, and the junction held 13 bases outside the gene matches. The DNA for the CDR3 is TGTGCCACCAAATACGATATAGCGGGGGGATACAATGAGCAGTTCTTC. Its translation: CATKYDIAGGYNEQFF.

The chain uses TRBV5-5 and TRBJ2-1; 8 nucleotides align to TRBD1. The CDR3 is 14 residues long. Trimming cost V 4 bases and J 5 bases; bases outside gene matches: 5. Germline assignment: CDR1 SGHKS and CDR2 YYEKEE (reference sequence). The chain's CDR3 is CASSQSTGDNEQFF. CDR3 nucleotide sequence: TGTGCCAGCAGCCAATCGACAGGGGACAATGAGCAGTTCTTC.

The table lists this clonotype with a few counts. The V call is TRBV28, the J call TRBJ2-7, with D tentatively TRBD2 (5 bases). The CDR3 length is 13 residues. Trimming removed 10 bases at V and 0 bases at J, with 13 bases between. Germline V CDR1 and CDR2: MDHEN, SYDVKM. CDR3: CATGGPSSYEQYF. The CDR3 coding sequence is TGTGCCACCGGCGGGCCGAGCTCCTACGAGCAGTACTTC.

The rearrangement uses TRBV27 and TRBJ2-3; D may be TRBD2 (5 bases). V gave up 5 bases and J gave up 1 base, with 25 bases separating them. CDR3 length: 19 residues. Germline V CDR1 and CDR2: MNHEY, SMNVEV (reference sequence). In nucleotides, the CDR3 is TGTGCCAGCAGTCTTTCCCCCCGCTACACGGGGTTCCGCACAGATACGCAGTATTTT. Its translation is CASSLSPRYTGFRTDTQYF.

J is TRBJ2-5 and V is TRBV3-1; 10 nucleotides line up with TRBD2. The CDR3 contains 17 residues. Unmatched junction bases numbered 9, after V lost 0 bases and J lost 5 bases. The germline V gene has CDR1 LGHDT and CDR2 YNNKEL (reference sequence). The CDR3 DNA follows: TGTGCCAGCAGCCAAGATTTCGCTAGCGGGGGCGGGGAGACCCAGTACTTC. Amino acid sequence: CASSQDFASGGGETQYF.

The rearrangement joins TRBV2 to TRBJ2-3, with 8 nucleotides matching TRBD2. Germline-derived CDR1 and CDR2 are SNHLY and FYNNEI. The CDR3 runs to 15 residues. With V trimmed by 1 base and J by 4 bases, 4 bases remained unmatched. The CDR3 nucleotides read TGTGCCAGCAGTGAAGAGCGGGGGAGGTCAGATACGCAGTATTTT. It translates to CASSEERGRSDTQYF.

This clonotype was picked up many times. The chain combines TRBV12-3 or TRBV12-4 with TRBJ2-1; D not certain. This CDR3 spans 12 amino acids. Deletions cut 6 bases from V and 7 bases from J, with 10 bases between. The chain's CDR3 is CASSLRGNEQFF. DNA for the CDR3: TGTGCCAGCAGCTTACGTGGGAATGAGCAGTTCTTC.

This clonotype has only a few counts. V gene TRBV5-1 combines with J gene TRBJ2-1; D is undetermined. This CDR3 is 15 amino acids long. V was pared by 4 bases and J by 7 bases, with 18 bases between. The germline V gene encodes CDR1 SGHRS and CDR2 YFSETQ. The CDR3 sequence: CASSPYPRATNEQFF. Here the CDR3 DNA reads TGCGCCAGCAGCCCATATCCCCGGGCAACTAATGAGCAGTTCTTC.

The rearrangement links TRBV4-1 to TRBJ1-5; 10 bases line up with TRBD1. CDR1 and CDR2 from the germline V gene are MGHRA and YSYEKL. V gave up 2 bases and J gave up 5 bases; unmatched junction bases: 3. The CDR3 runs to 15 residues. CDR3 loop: CASSQPGQGHQPQHF. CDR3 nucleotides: TGCGCCAGCAGCCAACCGGGACAGGGGCATCAGCCCCAGCATTTT.

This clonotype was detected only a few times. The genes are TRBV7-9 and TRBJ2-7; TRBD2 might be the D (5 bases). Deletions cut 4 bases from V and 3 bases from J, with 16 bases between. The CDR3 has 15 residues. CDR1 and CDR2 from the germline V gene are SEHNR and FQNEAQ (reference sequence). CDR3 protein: CASSSTSGVDYEQYF. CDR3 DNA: TGTGCCAGCAGCTCGACCAGCGGAGTCGACTACGAGCAGTACTTC. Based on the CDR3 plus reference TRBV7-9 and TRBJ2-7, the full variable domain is DTGVSQNPRHKITKRGQNVTFRCDPISEHNRLYWYRQTLGQGPEFLTYFQNEAQLEKSRLLSDRFSAERPKGSFSTLEIQRTEQGDSAMYLCASSSTSGVDYEQYFGPGTRLTVT.

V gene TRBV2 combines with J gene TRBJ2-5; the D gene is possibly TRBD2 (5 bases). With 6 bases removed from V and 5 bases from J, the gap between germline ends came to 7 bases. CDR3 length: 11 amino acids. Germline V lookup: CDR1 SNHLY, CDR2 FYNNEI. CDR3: CASRGSETQYF. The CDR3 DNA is TGTGCCAGCAGAGGGAGTGAGACCCAGTACTTC.

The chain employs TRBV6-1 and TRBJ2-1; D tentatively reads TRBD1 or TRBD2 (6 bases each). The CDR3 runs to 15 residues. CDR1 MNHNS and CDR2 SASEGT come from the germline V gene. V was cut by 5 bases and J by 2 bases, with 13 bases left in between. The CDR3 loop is CASSQQGLAYNEQFF. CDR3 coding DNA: TGTGCCAGCAGTCAACAGGGACTGGCCTACAATGAGCAGTTCTTC.

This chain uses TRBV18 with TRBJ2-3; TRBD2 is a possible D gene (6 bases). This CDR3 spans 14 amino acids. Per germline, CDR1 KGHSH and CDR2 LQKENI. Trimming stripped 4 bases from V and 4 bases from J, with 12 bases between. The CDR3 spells CASSQTGVADTQYF. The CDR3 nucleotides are TGTGCCAGCTCACAGACGGGGGTCGCAGATACGCAGTATTTT.

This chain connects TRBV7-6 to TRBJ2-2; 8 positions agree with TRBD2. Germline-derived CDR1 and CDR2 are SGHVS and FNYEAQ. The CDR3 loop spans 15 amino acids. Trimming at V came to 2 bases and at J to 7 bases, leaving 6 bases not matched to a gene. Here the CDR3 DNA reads TGTGCCAGCAGCTTACAGGGACTAGGTCTCGGGGAGCTGTTTTTT. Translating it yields CASSLQGLGLGELFF.

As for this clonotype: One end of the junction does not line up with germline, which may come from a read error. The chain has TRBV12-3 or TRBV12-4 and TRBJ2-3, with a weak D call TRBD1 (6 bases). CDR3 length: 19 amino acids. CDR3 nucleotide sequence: TGTGCCATCAGTTTAGGGGGTCACGGGACGCCCAAGACCACAGATACGCAGTATTTT. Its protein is CAISLGGHGTPKTTDTQYF.